The 27 T cell receptor beta chains below come from one sample, sequenced in a study of beta chain features in type 1 diabetes. The investigators reverse transcribed all of the isolated RNA, so they sequenced expressed TCRB transcripts. The table came from immunoSEQ multiplex PCR; TCRdb's copy has only in-frame clones and leaves some out. The table shows some 220,000 clones, with 11% occurring only once. Sequencing input: central memory CD4+ T cells from blood. The receptors were gathered from a man younger than 30 in good health.

V and J are TRBV29-1 and TRBJ2-1; TRBD2 aligns across 8 bases. The CDR3 totals 14 residues. Germline V CDR1 and CDR2: SQVTM, ANQGSEA. J was trimmed by 1 base and V by 6 bases; bases with no gene match: 5. The CDR3, as DNA: TGCAGCGTGAGGACTAGCCGATCCTACAATGAGCAGTTCTTC. Amino acid sequence: CSVRTSRSYNEQFF.

V gene TRBV30 combines with J gene TRBJ2-5; a weak D match, TRBD2 (7 bases). V lost 4 bases and J lost 5, with 14 bases in between. Germline V gives CDR1 GTSNPN, CDR2 SVGIG (reference sequence). The CDR3 totals 13 residues. DNA of the CDR3: TGTGCCTGGACGGCCGGGGGGCGTGAGACCCAGTACTTC. This gives the protein CAWTAGGRETQYF. The full variable domain, rest sourced from reference TRBV30 and TRBJ2-5, is SQTIHQWPATLVQPVGSPLSLECTVEGTSNPNLYWYRQAAGRGLQLLFYSVGIGQISSEVPQNLSASRPQDRQFILSSKKLLLSDSGFYLCAWTAGGRETQYFGPGTRLLVL.

The chain links TRBV2 to TRBJ1-2; 10 nucleotides agree with TRBD1. Germline V gene data show CDR1 as SNHLY and CDR2 as FYNNEI. This CDR3 region has 13 residues. V dropped 8 bases and J dropped 4; count of bases not matched to a gene: 4. The chain's CDR3 is CASGRDRGYGYTF. CDR3 DNA: TGTGCCAGCGGAAGGGACAGGGGCTATGGCTACACCTTC.

The chain combines TRBV7-9 with TRBJ2-5; no clear D gene. Trimming removed 5 bases from V and 2 bases from J, with 9 bases in between. The CDR3 covers 13 residues. CDR1 and CDR2 (germline): SEHNR, FQNEAQ (reference sequence). The chain's CDR3 is CASSPRRQETQYF. CDR3 sequence (DNA): TGTGCCAGCAGCCCCCGACGGCAAGAGACCCAGTACTTC.

This clone turned up a few times. The chain is built from TRBV29-1 and TRBJ1-1; TRBD1 matches at 7 bases. Germline CDR1 is SQVTM and CDR2 is ANQGSEA. The CDR3 runs 15 residues. After removal of 3 bases from V and 4 bases from J, the junction contained 11 bases not matched to a gene. Here the CDR3 DNA reads TGCAGCGTTGAGCCCACAGGGGAGGAGGGCACTGAAGCTTTCTTT. Protein sequence: CSVEPTGEEGTEAFF.

The chain employs TRBV5-1 and TRBJ2-7; TRBD1 aligns across 9 bases. Per the germline V gene, CDR1 is SGHRS and CDR2 is YFSETQ. V lost 1 base to trimming and J lost 2 bases; unmatched junction nucleotides: 4. This CDR3 spans 15 amino acids. CDR3 region: CASSLTGTGPYEQYF. The DNA for the CDR3 is TGCGCCAGCAGCTTGACCGGGACAGGGCCCTACGAGCAGTACTTC.

In its sample, this clone was seen a few times. The rearrangement links TRBV7-3 to TRBJ2-2, with 7 nucleotides matching TRBD1. CDR1 and CDR2 from the germline V gene are SGHTA and FQGTGA. The CDR3 runs 15 residues. J gave up 1 base and V 5 bases, and 4 bases lay outside the gene matches. The CDR3 region is CASSPRDRNTGELFF. In DNA form, the CDR3 reads TGTGCCAGCAGCCCCCGGGACAGGAACACCGGGGAGCTGTTTTTT.

Many counts were recorded for this clone. The chain combines TRBV6-5 with TRBJ1-1; D is unresolved. Germline assignment: CDR1 MNHEY and CDR2 SVGAGI. V lost 2 bases, J lost 1 base, and 5 bases lay in between. CDR3 length: 13 residues. CDR3 sequence (DNA): TGTGCCAGCAGTTACCGGGGGAACACTGAAGCTTTCTTT. Amino acid sequence: CASSYRGNTEAFF.

There are a few counts of this clone. The chain carries TRBV7-9 and TRBJ2-1; 9 nucleotides line up with TRBD2. V shed 5 bases, J shed 1 base, and the junction held 3 bases outside the gene matches. CDR3 size: 15 residues. Germline values: CDR1 SEHNR, CDR2 FQNEAQ (reference sequence). CDR3 DNA sequence: TGTGCCAGCAGCCGGGGACTAGCTTCCTACAATGAGCAGTTCTTC. Translation: CASSRGLASYNEQFF.

V is TRBV7-9 and J is TRBJ2-1, with 13 bases lining up with TRBD2. The CDR3 length is 13 residues. Germline V gene lookup returns CDR1 SEHNR and CDR2 FQNEAQ (reference sequence). V trimming: 11 bases; J trimming: 8 bases; junction bases outside the gene matches: 6. The CDR3 reads CAGGTSGKYEQFF. As DNA, the CDR3 is TGTGCCGGCGGGACTAGCGGGAAGTATGAGCAGTTCTTC.

Many counts were recorded for this clone. The rearrangement uses TRBV10-3 and TRBJ2-1; D gene uncertain. This CDR3 has 13 residues. V lost 7 bases and J lost 3, with 10 bases in between. In germline, CDR1 is ENHRY, CDR2 SYGVKD. The CDR3 DNA reads TGTGCCATCAAGGCAGGAGACTACAATGAGCAGTTCTTC. Encoded protein: CAIKAGDYNEQFF.

The chain recombines TRBV5-1 with TRBJ2-1; 12 positions match TRBD2. Trimming took 3 bases from V and 8 from J; bases not matched to a gene: 6. This CDR3 spans 15 amino acids. Germline V CDR1 and CDR2: SGHRS, YFSETQ. The CDR3 protein is CASSSGTSGFDEQFF. CDR3 sequence (DNA): TGCGCCAGCAGCTCTGGGACTAGCGGGTTCGATGAGCAGTTCTTC. The variable domain in full, completed from reference TRBV5-1 and TRBJ2-1, reads KAGVTQTPRYLIKTRGQQVTLSCSPISGHRSVSWYQQTPGQGLQFLFEYFSETQRNKGNFPGRFSGRQFSNSRSEMNVSTLELGDSALYLCASSSGTSGFDEQFFGPGTRLTVL.

This clone was seen repeatedly, ten times or more. V gene TRBV5-1 combines with J gene TRBJ2-3, with 7 bases fitting TRBD2. This CDR3 region has 16 residues. Germline V gene lookup returns CDR1 SGHRS and CDR2 YFSETQ. With V trimmed by 3 bases and J by 4 bases, 11 bases remained unmatched. The CDR3 loop is CASSWAAGGSADTQYF. In nucleotides, the CDR3 is TGCGCCAGCAGCTGGGCCGCCGGCGGGAGCGCAGATACGCAGTATTTT.

This clone showed up just a few times. The genes are TRBV6-6 and TRBJ2-7; D uncertain. V lost 6 bases, J lost 4 bases, and 7 bases lay in between. From germline, CDR1 is MNHNY and CDR2 SVGAGI (reference sequence). CDR3 length equals 11 residues. CDR3 amino acids: CASSQVYEQYF. The CDR3 DNA is TGTGCCAGCAGCCAGGTGTACGAGCAGTACTTC.

V usage is TRBV9 and J usage is TRBJ2-7; D not certain. CDR1 and CDR2 from the germline V gene are SGDLS and YYNGEE. This CDR3 has 13 residues. The V end lost 4 bases, the J end lost 2 bases, and 10 bases lay between the germline ends. The CDR3 sequence is CASSPPQAYEQYF. In DNA, the CDR3 is TGTGCCAGCAGCCCCCCTCAGGCCTACGAGCAGTACTTC.

V gene TRBV20-1 combines with J gene TRBJ2-3; D gene uncertain. This CDR3 spans 11 amino acids. The germline V gene encodes CDR1 DFQATT and CDR2 SNEGSKA (reference sequence). Trimming left V 4 bases short and J 3 bases short, with 5 bases between. The CDR3 loop is CSAIRTDTQYF. The CDR3, as DNA: TGCAGTGCTATCAGAACAGATACGCAGTATTTT.

The sample holds many counts of this clone. The J gene is TRBJ2-7, the V gene TRBV29-1; 7 bases fit TRBD2. CDR3 size: 14 residues. The ends lost 8 bases at V and 5 bases at J; junction bases unmatched: 15. Germline V CDR1 and CDR2: SQVTM, ANQGSEA. CDR3 nucleotides: TGCAGCTCCTACGGTGAGGGCGGGAGCGACGAGCAGTACTTC. It translates to CSSYGEGGSDEQYF.

This chain's CDR3 is CASSSAGTLGNEQFF. The CDR3 nucleotides are TGTGCCAGCAGCTCGGCCGGGACACTCGGTAATGAGCAGTTCTTC. The rearrangement uses TRBV5-8 and TRBJ2-1, with a tentative D call TRBD1 (6 bases). Trimming took off 3 bases at V and 7 bases at J, with 17 bases between the two ends. The CDR3 has 15 residues. CDR1 is SGHTS and CDR2 is YDEGEE in the germline V gene.

This clone came up a few times. J is TRBJ1-2 and V is TRBV2; a possible D gene is TRBD1 (5 bases). The CDR3 is 15 residues long. The germline V gene encodes CDR1 SNHLY and CDR2 FYNNEI. The V and J ends lost 1 base and 1 base respectively, with 10 bases between them. DNA for the CDR3: TGTGCCAGCAGTGAAGAGCGACAGCTTAACTATGGCTACACCTTC. Protein sequence: CASSEERQLNYGYTF.

The chain is built from TRBV27 and TRBJ2-1, with TRBD2 as a possible D gene (6 bases). Germline lookup yields CDR1 MNHEY and CDR2 SMNVEV (reference sequence). The CDR3 spans 14 residues. V gave up 7 bases and J gave up 3 bases, with 13 bases separating them. In DNA, the CDR3 is TGTGCCAGCAAACCCGTAGCGGTCTACAATGAGCAGTTCTTC. It codes for CASKPVAVYNEQFF.

Many counts were recorded for this clone. The chain is built from TRBV7-2 and TRBJ1-5, with D tentatively TRBD1 (6 bases). CDR3 size: 14 residues. V was pared by 3 bases and J by 2 bases, with 8 bases between. Germline V gene lookup returns CDR1 SGHTA and CDR2 FQGNSA. The CDR3, as DNA: TGTGCCAGCAGCTTCGCAGGGGGCAATCAGCCCCAGCATTTT. Amino acid sequence: CASSFAGGNQPQHF.

In this sample, this clone turned up many times. The J gene is TRBJ2-1, the V gene TRBV29-1; 11 bases match TRBD2. Per the germline V gene, CDR1 is SQVTM and CDR2 is ANQGSEA. This CDR3 region has 14 residues. The V segment lost 6 bases and the J segment 6 bases; nucleotides outside the gene matches: 7. This CDR3 is CSVATGTSGNEQFF. Written as DNA, the CDR3 is TGCAGCGTAGCCACCGGGACTAGCGGCAATGAGCAGTTCTTC.

Only a few counts were recorded for this clone. The CDR3 nucleotides are TGTGCCAGCAGCCCAGGGGGCAACACCGGGGAGCTGTTTTTT. Its protein product is CASSPGGNTGELFF. This chain joins TRBV7-3 and TRBJ2-2; 8 nucleotides line up with TRBD1. CDR1 is SGHTA and CDR2 is FQGTGA in the germline V gene. V shed 5 bases, J shed 2 bases, and the junction held 1 base outside the gene matches. The CDR3 is 14 residues long.

The V call is TRBV7-3, the J call TRBJ2-1; a weak D match, TRBD1 (6 bases). Germline V gene lookup returns CDR1 SGHTA and CDR2 FQGTGA. This CDR3 is built from 14 residues. With 5 bases removed from V and 8 bases from J, the gap between germline ends came to 16 bases. The CDR3 region has the DNA TGTGCCAGCAGCCCCTCTTCAGGGGCACATGAGCAGTTCTTC. Encoded protein: CASSPSSGAHEQFF.

This clone showed up just a few times. The rearrangement joins TRBV5-1 to TRBJ2-5; the match to TRBD1 covers 7 bases. Germline lookup yields CDR1 SGHRS and CDR2 YFSETQ. V was clipped by 5 bases and J by 2 bases; unmatched bases: 6. The CDR3 consists of 14 residues. This CDR3 reads CASSRDSAQETQYF. The CDR3 region has the DNA TGCGCCAGCAGTCGGGACAGCGCGCAAGAGACCCAGTACTTC.

This clone was seen a handful of times. This sequence joins TRBV7-2 and TRBJ2-7, with D maybe TRBD2 (7 bases). The CDR3 extends over 17 amino acids. Trimming shortened V by 6 bases and J by 2 bases, and 23 bases separated the two germline ends. From germline, CDR1 is SGHTA and CDR2 FQGNSA. The DNA for the CDR3 is TGTGCCAGCAGGCCCAGCGGGACATTGAGCGGAACCTACGAGCAGTACTTC. It is translated as CASRPSGTLSGTYEQYF. Full variable domain (remainder filled in from reference TRBV7-2 and TRBJ2-7): GAGVSQSPSNKVTEKGKDVELRCDPISGHTALYWYRQSLGQGLEFLIYFQGNSAPDKSGLPSDRFSAERTGGSVSTLTIQRTQQEDSAVYLCASRPSGTLSGTYEQYFGPGTRLTVT.

Notes on this clone: A far larger clone is only one base removed, so a read error is likely. J is TRBJ2-3 and V is TRBV14; 10 nucleotides agree with TRBD1. Germline V gene lookup returns CDR1 SGHDN and CDR2 FVKESK. The CDR3 spans 16 residues. V lost 3 bases to trimming and J lost 0 bases; unmatched junction nucleotides: 3. In DNA form, the CDR3 reads TGTGCCAGCAGCCACGGACAGGGGGGCAGCACAGATACGCAGTATTTT. Translation gives CASSHGQGGSTDTQYF.